The 17 T cell receptor beta chains below were found in one sample sequenced in a study of T cell clones after liver transplantation (dated by TCRdb to between 2018 and 2020). This specimen's time point label, interpreted: pre-transplant. Libraries were made using the immunoSEQ multiplex PCR assay. Not all clones reach the TCRdb copy of this immuneACCESS table, which keeps in-frame sequences only. Checked studies attribute under half of the gap to unresolved V genes and leave the rest unexplained. A total of 70,000 to 85,000 clones appear in this sample, around 80% of them only once. The top ten hold 0.6% of the sample. This specimen consisted of CD4+ T cells from blood, obtained before liver transplant. All receptors derive from a human donor who received a liver transplant.

The J gene is TRBJ2-1, the V gene TRBV7-6, with 7 bases aligning to TRBD2. Germline values: CDR1 SGHVS, CDR2 FNYEAQ. The CDR3 totals 16 residues. V shed 5 bases and J 0 bases; nucleotides not matched to a gene: 7. CDR3 sequence (DNA): TGTGCCAGCAGCCTACTAGCGTCCAGCTCCTACAATGAGCAGTTCTTC. Translated: CASSLLASSSYNEQFF.

The chain has TRBV5-4 and TRBJ1-2; D is perhaps TRBD1 (6 bases). V was clipped by 3 bases and J by 4 bases, with 13 bases between them. Germline assignment: CDR1 SGHNT and CDR2 YYREEE (reference sequence). The CDR3 totals 14 residues. The CDR3 loop reads CASSSRTEIYGYTF. The DNA for the CDR3 is TGTGCCAGCAGCTCCCGGACAGAGATCTATGGCTACACCTTC. The full variable domain, with the rest looked up from reference TRBV5-4 and TRBJ1-2, is ETGVTQSPTHLIKTRGQQVTLRCSSQSGHNTVSWYQQALGQGPQFIFQYYREEENGRGNFPPRFSGLQFPNYSSELNVNALELDDSALYLCASSSRTEIYGYTFGSGTRLTVV.

This clone was picked up one time. This sequence joins TRBV27 and TRBJ2-3; D could derive from TRBD1 or TRBD2 (6 bases each). The CDR3 totals 17 residues. The V gene's germline CDR1 is MNHEY and CDR2 SMNVEV (reference sequence). V was clipped by 2 bases and J by 0 bases, with 15 bases between them. CDR3 loop: CASSLMGRGHSTDTQYF. DNA for the CDR3: TGTGCCAGCAGTTTAATGGGGCGGGGACATAGCACAGATACGCAGTATTTT.

The count of this clone is one. This chain joins TRBV30 and TRBJ1-1, with D possibly matching TRBD1 (5 bases). CDR1 is GTSNPN and CDR2 is SVGIG in the germline V gene (reference sequence). V was cut by 0 bases and J by 0 bases, with 17 bases left in between. The CDR3 has 17 amino acids. The CDR3 nucleotides read TGTGCCTGGAGTGTACTAGATAGACAGACCATGAACACTGAAGCTTTCTTT. Its protein product is CAWSVLDRQTMNTEAFF.

In DNA, the CDR3 is TGTGCCAGCAGTGAAGTTGGGTACAATCAGCCCCAGCATTTT. Its translation: CASSEVGYNQPQHF. The V gene is TRBV2, the J gene TRBJ1-5; no firm D call. The V and J ends lost 1 base and 3 bases respectively, with 7 bases between them. The CDR3 covers 14 residues. Germline V lookup: CDR1 SNHLY, CDR2 FYNNEI.

This chain uses TRBV28 with TRBJ2-7, with 8 bases aligning to TRBD1. There are 15 residues in the CDR3. Germline V lookup: CDR1 MDHEN, CDR2 SYDVKM. V shed 2 bases and J 2 bases; nucleotides not matched to a gene: 5. This CDR3 is CASSLTPDRAYEQYF. CDR3 DNA sequence: TGTGCCAGCAGTTTAACTCCGGACAGGGCCTACGAGCAGTACTTC.

This clone was seen more than once but under ten times. The chain joins TRBV21-1 to TRBJ2-1. TRBV21-1 is assigned pseudogene status. This CDR3 has 14 residues. CDR3: CASSHRDHYNEQFF. The CDR3 DNA sequence: TGTGCCAGCAGCCACCGGGACCACTACAATGAGCAGTTCTTC.

The chain joins TRBV2 to TRBJ2-5, with D perhaps TRBD1 (6 bases). The V gene lost 7 bases and the J gene lost 2 bases, with 11 bases spanning the gap. CDR1 is SNHLY and CDR2 is FYNNEI in the germline V gene. This CDR3 has 13 amino acids. Here the CDR3 reads CASIWTVQETQYF. DNA of the CDR3: TGTGCCAGCATCTGGACAGTTCAAGAGACCCAGTACTTC. Using reference TRBV2 and TRBJ2-5 for the parts outside the CDR3, the full variable domain is EPEVTQTPSHQVTQMGQEVILRCVPISNHLYFYWYRQILGQKVEFLVSFYNNEISEKSEIFDDQFSVERPDGSNFTLKIRSTKLEDSAMYFCASIWTVQETQYFGPGTRLLVL.

The chain links TRBV13 to TRBJ2-1, with 12 nucleotides matching TRBD2. V lost 5 bases and J lost 6; bases outside the gene matches: 11. The length of the CDR3 is 17 residues. Germline CDR1 reads PRHDT; CDR2 reads FYEKMQ (reference sequence). The CDR3 DNA is TGTGCCAGCAGCACCAGGGGGCTAGCGGGAGGGGCCAATGAGCAGTTCTTC. Translating it yields CASSTRGLAGGANEQFF. Looking up the rest from reference TRBV13 and TRBJ2-1 gives the full variable domain: AAGVIQSPRHLIKEKRETATLKCYPIPRHDTVYWYQQGPGQDPQFLISFYEKMQSDKGSIPDRFSAQQFSDYHSELNMSSLELGDSALYFCASSTRGLAGGANEQFFGPGTRLTVL.

In DNA, the CDR3 is TGTGCCAGCAGTTTATGGGCTAGCGGGAGTAAGACAGATACGCAGTATTTT. Protein product: CASSLWASGSKTDTQYF. The V call is TRBV28, the J call TRBJ2-3; TRBD2 agrees at 10 bases. The V gene end was trimmed by 0 bases and the J gene end by 3 bases; junction bases not matched to a gene: 6. Germline V gene data show CDR1 as MDHEN and CDR2 as SYDVKM. The CDR3 sequence is 17 residues long.

The chain has TRBV7-4 and TRBJ1-5; D gene uncertain. The CDR3 spans 13 residues. The V gene's germline CDR1 is SGHVT and CDR2 SQSDAQ. The germline V and J ends were trimmed by 0 bases and 6 bases, with 6 bases remaining between them. CDR3 residues: CASSLAPVQPQHF. CDR3 DNA: TGTGCCAGCAGCTTAGCGCCTGTTCAGCCCCAGCATTTT.

DNA for the CDR3: TGTGCCAGCAGTCCCATTAGCACCGGGGAGCTGTTTTTT. This sequence encodes CASSPISTGELFF. The V gene is TRBV6-5, the J gene TRBJ2-2; no clear D. The ends were cut back, 5 bases at V and 4 bases at J, with 8 bases in the middle. The CDR3 contains 13 residues. Germline values: CDR1 MNHEY, CDR2 SVGAGI.

The rearrangement joins TRBV18 to TRBJ2-7; 8 bases map to TRBD1. CDR1 KGHSH and CDR2 LQKENI come from the germline V gene. This CDR3 contains 14 residues. J was trimmed by 4 bases and V by 5 bases; bases with no gene match: 7. The CDR3 DNA reads TGTGCCAGCTCAACGGACAGGGTGAGGTACGAGCAGTACTTC. Amino acids: CASSTDRVRYEQYF.

This clone was found once. The chain links TRBV6-5 to TRBJ2-5; 8 nucleotides agree with TRBD1. The J segment lost 2 bases and the V segment lost 6 bases, leaving 8 bases of the junction unmatched. The CDR3 is 15 amino acids. Germline CDR1 MNHEY, CDR2 SVGAGI. This chain's CDR3 is CASRRTGGGQETQYF. CDR3 coding DNA: TGTGCCAGCAGACGAACAGGGGGAGGTCAAGAGACCCAGTACTTC.

The CDR3 loop is CSVALGKGNEQFF. In nucleotides, the CDR3 is TGCAGCGTCGCCCTAGGGAAGGGCAATGAGCAGTTCTTC. The genes are TRBV29-1 and TRBJ2-1, with D unclear. Germline lookup yields CDR1 SQVTM and CDR2 ANQGSEA. The CDR3 spans 13 residues. Deletions cut 6 bases from V and 6 bases from J, with 15 bases between.

The chain couples TRBV27 to TRBJ2-2, with TRBD1 matching 8 bases. V was pared by 5 bases and J by 9 bases, with 8 bases of the junction left unmatched. The germline V gene encodes CDR1 MNHEY and CDR2 SMNVEV (reference sequence). The CDR3 is made up of 14 amino acids. The CDR3 region has the DNA TGTGCCAGCAGTGGCAGGGGGCGCGGAAGGGAGCTGTTTTTT. Its protein product is CASSGRGRGRELFF.

The genes are TRBV4-3 and TRBJ1-4; 8 bases agree with TRBD1. The V gene end was trimmed by 9 bases and the J gene end by 12 bases; junction bases not matched to a gene: 6. The CDR3 has 11 amino acids. Germline V gene lookup returns CDR1 LGHNA and CDR2 YSLEER. The CDR3 loop reads CASRGDRQLFF. The DNA for the CDR3 is TGCGCCAGTCGCGGGGACAGGCAACTGTTTTTT.